This T cell receptor beta chain was profiled in a study of blood T cell repertoires in COVID-19. Study-level information: Acute-phase and convalescent COVID-19 samples originated in the United States, Italy and Spain. PBMCs, B-cell-depleted T cells, or T cells were the source of the cDNA or gDNA that made up the material.

How the authors handled the data: Amplification of reference gene primers provided the estimated nucleated cell counts. TCRdb's table, derived via immunoSEQ multiplex PCR, lists solely in-frame clones and lacks some. V and J calls and clone size follow that table, whereas D and trimming were derived from the DNA. The data contain about 180,000 clones, approximately 88% of them singletons. This clone was counted between two and nine times. Trimming cost V 6 bases and J 3 bases, with 14 bases left between them. Germline V CDR1 and CDR2: MDHEN, SYDVKM. CDR3 length: 15 amino acids. Sequencing input: peripheral blood. V gene TRBV28 combines with J gene TRBJ2-2; tentatively, D is TRBD2 (6 bases). The sequence was obtained from a woman aged 25 to 39 with acute or convalescent COVID-19. CDR3 sequence: CASSNSGAYTGELFF. CDR3 bases: TGTGCCAGCAGCAATAGCGGAGCCTACACCGGGGAGCTGTTTTTT. Together with reference TRBV28 and TRBJ2-2, the CDR3 gives the full variable domain: DVKVTQSSRYLVKRTGEKVFLECVQDMDHENMFWYRQDPGLGLRLIYFSYDVKMKEKGDIPEGYSVSREKKERFSLILESASTNQTSMYLCASSNSGAYTGELFFGEGSRLTVL.